This entry features one TCR beta chain sequence. The specificity of this receptor is unknown. No much larger clone is present one base from it, and per-base qualities are unavailable. Genomic DNA was extracted from sorted cells for sequencing of the TCRbeta CDR3 region. TCRbeta CDR3 regions were sequenced using the immunoSEQ Assay. This is the immuneACCESS table as TCRdb keeps it, with only in-frame sequences that have V and J called. A part of the clones is gone; compared with another copy, unresolved V genes explain less than half, and the rest is unexplained. Here the sample has about 58,000 clones; around 75% occur a single time. The top ten clones comprise approximately 1.2% of the sample. From the germline V gene, CDR1 is SGHDT and CDR2 is YYEEEE. From cysteine to phenylalanine, the CDR3 is 16 amino acids long. This entry keeps only the CDR3 DNA: 48 bases, framed from base 1. V loses 4 bases at its end and J loses 4 bases; junction bases beyond the gene matches: 6.

The record originates from a study of OX40 agonist ivuxolimab in advanced cancers. Study-wide context: Ivuxolimab, which targeted the costimulatory receptor OX40 (CD134), was an agonistic, fully human IgG2 monoclonal antibody. Intravenous ivuxolimab was administered to patients every 2 weeks at six dose levels: 0.01, 0.1, 0.3, 1.5, 3 and 10 mg/kg. Among the approximately 50 dose-escalation patients, 19 had hepatocellular carcinoma, roughly 15 melanoma, 9 renal cell carcinoma and 9 head and neck cancer. In the dose-escalation cohort, 82.7% of patients were male, and the mean age was approximately 60 years with a range of roughly 23 to 79. Patients were allowed to have had prior anti-PD-1, anti-PD-L1 or anti-CTLA-4 therapy, and around two fifths of the dose-escalation patients had been treated with checkpoint inhibitors. Partial responses occurred in three dose-escalation patients, of whom one had hepatocellular carcinoma and two had cutaneous melanoma. Peripheral TCRbeta sequencing was intended to test whether TCR sequence diversity was altered and clonal T-cell expansion was caused by ivuxolimab. The paper covers the monotherapy dose-escalation part of the phase I ivuxolimab trial, which included N of about 50 patients. Overall study results and their limits: Low levels of normalized T-cell clonal expansion were also seen in some patients who did not respond. The antigen specificity of the peripheral T cells that underwent clonal expansion was not determined. After ivuxolimab, more expanded clones were found on average in CD8+ T cells than in CD4+ T cells. Clonal expansion of both CD4+ and CD8+ blood T cells was observed from baseline to week 6 at doses 0.1 to 3.0 mg/kg. In the 0.1-3.0 mg/kg groups, partial responders were among the patients with the lowest normalized peripheral clonal expansion, particularly in CD8+ T cells.

The trial excluded patients who had a history of autoimmune disease or who were on systemic immunosuppression. In every dose cohort, peripheral blood was drawn for TCR sequencing at baseline, cycle 4 day 1, and cycle 7 day 1. The samples were taken from a phase I, first-in-human, multicenter, open-label dose-escalation trial of ivuxolimab. Adults with locally advanced or metastatic melanoma, renal cell, hepatocellular, or head and neck squamous cell carcinoma were enrolled in the trial. Before TCR sequencing, CD4+ T cells and CD8+ T cells from peripheral blood were sorted into separate populations.

The sequencing used CD4+ or CD8+ T cells sorted from blood, collected in a trial of the OX40 agonist ivuxolimab. The chain was built from TRBV5-6 and TRBJ2-4; TRBD2 aligns with 12 central bases. The TCR comes from an adult with an advanced solid tumor such as melanoma, head and neck, liver or kidney cancer. This receptor has the CDR3 CASSQTGTSGKNIQYF. The nucleotide sequence is given as TGTGCCAGCAGCCAAACCGGGACTAGCGGGAAAAACATTCAGTACTTC.